The T cell receptor beta chain described here comes from a study of T cells in Graves' hyperthyroidism and ophthalmopathy. The overall study: The initial diagnosis was the point when peripheral blood was collected, ahead of any treatment. Overall study results and limits: Appearing also in blood were most of the thyroid clonotypes expanded above 0.001.

Regions amplified from RNA transcripts were the TCR beta CDR3 regions. The HTBI primer set drove a first-round RT-PCR of the TCR CDR3. One entry per CDR3 protein results from TCRdb running MiXCR on the multiplex PCR reads. Among fewer than 350,000 distinct CDR3 sequences, 12% to 15% were seen once, and the ten largest hold under 8%. Trimming removed 4 bases from V and 3 bases from J, with 16 bases in between. The CDR3 covers 15 residues. Germline-derived CDR1 and CDR2 are GTSNPN and SVGIG (reference sequence). This clonotype occurred many times. Its specificity is not known. Sequenced input: blood. The genes are TRBV30 and TRBJ2-1; no clear D gene. This receptor was identified in a middle-aged woman with Graves' hyperthyroidism. The DNA of the CDR3 is TGTGCCTGGACCCGCGGCATAGAGGACTACAATGAGCAGTTCTTC. Amino acid sequence: CAWTRGIEDYNEQFF.